The 28 T cell receptor beta chains below come from one sample, sequenced in a study of radiotherapy plus CTLA-4 blockade in lung cancer. Sequencing was performed with immunoSEQ multiplex PCR; in TCRdb, only in-frame clones are kept and a portion is missing. The sample has about 87,000 clones, 70% to 90% seen once. This specimen consisted of peripheral blood, obtained from a patient treated with radiotherapy plus ipilimumab. The origin of the receptors is a human donor with non-small cell lung cancer that progressed on radiotherapy plus ipilimumab.

V and J are TRBV5-1 and TRBJ2-7; no definite D call. Deletions cut 3 bases from V and 1 base from J, with 8 bases between. CDR1 SGHRS and CDR2 YFSETQ come from the germline V gene. The CDR3 totals 13 residues. CDR3 region: CASSSRSSYEQYF. CDR3 sequence (DNA): TGCGCCAGCAGCTCCCGGTCGTCCTACGAGCAGTACTTC.

The V call is TRBV6-1, the J call TRBJ1-2; D gene uncertain. The V gene lost 11 bases and the J gene lost 0 bases, with 10 bases spanning the gap. The CDR3 totals 12 residues. Germline CDR1 and CDR2: MNHNS and SASEGT. The DNA of the CDR3 is TGTGCCGGGGAGTTAGCTAACTATGGCTACACCTTC. Protein: CAGELANYGYTF.

The V call is TRBV19, the J call TRBJ2-1, with D hard to call. Germline V gives CDR1 LNHDA, CDR2 SQIVND (reference sequence). The length of the CDR3 is 12 residues. V was shortened by 1 base and J by 11 bases, with 9 bases between the two germline ends. This chain's CDR3 is CASSIVDRQQFF. CDR3 nucleotides: TGTGCCAGTAGTATAGTGGACCGACAGCAGTTCTTC.

The chain employs TRBV27 and TRBJ1-1; D perhaps matches TRBD1 (5 bases). Trimming cost V 5 bases and J 0 bases, with 10 bases left between them. The V gene's germline CDR1 is MNHEY and CDR2 SMNVEV (reference sequence). CDR3 length: 14 residues. The CDR3 spells CASSAQGVNTEAFF. The CDR3 coding sequence is TGTGCCAGCAGTGCTCAGGGTGTGAACACTGAAGCTTTCTTT.

The CDR3 protein is CASSPRWRDYGYTF. In DNA, the CDR3 is TGTGCCAGCAGCCCAAGGTGGCGGGACTATGGCTACACCTTC. This chain links TRBV7-2 with TRBJ1-2; D gene uncertain. Trimming stripped 5 bases from V and 3 bases from J, with 13 bases between. Germline lookup yields CDR1 SGHTA and CDR2 FQGNSA. There are 14 residues in the CDR3. Filled out from reference TRBV7-2 and TRBJ1-2, the complete variable domain reads GAGVSQSPSNKVTEKGKDVELRCDPISGHTALYWYRQSLGQGLEFLIYFQGNSAPDKSGLPSDRFSAERTGGSVSTLTIQRTQQEDSAVYLCASSPRWRDYGYTFGSGTRLTVV.

This rearrangement joins TRBV6-5 to TRBJ1-2; 7 bases fit TRBD1. Losses at the gene ends were 4 bases for V and 5 bases for J; bases not matched to a gene: 7. Germline CDR1 and CDR2: MNHEY and SVGAGI. The CDR3 totals 14 residues. CDR3 protein: CASSSLGQSYGYTF. The CDR3, as DNA: TGTGCCAGCAGTTCCCTGGGACAGAGTTATGGCTACACCTTC.

This chain links TRBV5-1 with TRBJ2-1; 9 bases map to TRBD1. Unmatched junction bases numbered 9, after V lost 4 bases and J lost 7 bases. The germline V gene has CDR1 SGHRS and CDR2 YFSETQ. The CDR3 length is 15 residues. The CDR3: CASSTTGTGSNEQFF. The CDR3 DNA reads as TGCGCCAGCAGCACCACCGGGACAGGGTCGAATGAGCAGTTCTTC.

The rearrangement joins TRBV7-2 to TRBJ2-7; 8 bases are shared with TRBD2. V lost 5 bases and J lost 1; bases outside the gene matches: 4. The CDR3 length is 14 residues. The germline CDR1 and CDR2 sequences are SGHTA and FQGNSA. The CDR3 loop is CASSARGGSYEQYF. CDR3 DNA: TGTGCCAGCAGCGCCCGGGGGGGTTCCTACGAGCAGTACTTC.

V usage is TRBV4-2 and J usage is TRBJ2-5; 7 bases line up with TRBD1. This CDR3 is built from 15 residues. Germline lookup yields CDR1 LGHNA and CDR2 YNFKEQ. V shed 4 bases and J 5 bases; nucleotides not matched to a gene: 10. The CDR3, as DNA: TGTGCCAGCAGCCCACGGGACGCCAGGGGGGAGACCCAGTACTTC. Residues: CASSPRDARGETQYF.

DNA for the CDR3: TGTGCCAGCAGCTTAGGTTGGACAGGACGAGATGGCTACACCTTC. As protein: CASSLGWTGRDGYTF. The V call is TRBV11-3, the J call TRBJ1-2, with 7 bases that match TRBD1. Germline V lookup: CDR1 SGHNT, CDR2 YENEEA. The CDR3 is made up of 15 amino acids. Unmatched junction bases numbered 8, after V lost 1 base and J lost 6 bases.

V is TRBV6-1 and J is TRBJ1-5; D gene uncertain. This CDR3 has 14 amino acids. The V gene lost 0 bases and the J gene lost 3 bases, with 6 bases spanning the gap. The germline V gene has CDR1 MNHNS and CDR2 SASEGT. DNA of the CDR3: TGTGCCAGCAGTGAAGCGCGGCCCAATCAGCCCCAGCATTTT. Translating it yields CASSEARPNQPQHF.

The chain is built from TRBV4-1 and TRBJ1-2; D uncertain. This CDR3 is built from 14 residues. V was cut by 3 bases and J by 2 bases, with 10 bases left in between. Germline V lookup: CDR1 MGHRA, CDR2 YSYEKL. The CDR3 loop is CASSQGGLNYGYTF. CDR3 coding DNA: TGCGCCAGCAGCCAGGGAGGGCTAAACTATGGCTACACCTTC.

V and J are TRBV5-6 and TRBJ2-4; either TRBD1 or TRBD2 may fit D (6 bases each). V lost 0 bases and J 0 bases, leaving 13 bases between the germline ends. The CDR3 runs 17 residues. CDR1 and CDR2 from the germline V gene are SGHDT and YYEEEE. CDR3 DNA: TGTGCCAGCAGCTTGGGAGGGGGGCCAAAAGCCAAAAACATTCAGTACTTC. It is translated as CASSLGGGPKAKNIQYF.

This clone came up once. The CDR3 loop is CASSQDRGSTDTQYF. CDR3 sequence (DNA): TGTGCCAGCAGCCAAGACCGGGGTAGCACAGATACGCAGTATTTT. The J gene is TRBJ2-3, the V gene TRBV4-2, with a possible D match to TRBD2 (5 bases). The CDR3 sequence is 15 residues long. The ends were cut back, 0 bases at V and 0 bases at J, with 7 bases in the middle. Germline lookup yields CDR1 LGHNA and CDR2 YNFKEQ.

The chain links TRBV10-3 to TRBJ2-1; the match to TRBD2 covers 11 bases. The junction had 13 bases not matched to a gene; V was cut back by 10 bases and J by 5 bases. Germline CDR1 is ENHRY and CDR2 is SYGVKD. This CDR3 comprises 16 residues. The CDR3 sequence is CATATATSGVNNEQFF. The CDR3 bases are TGTGCCACCGCTACTGCGACTAGCGGGGTAAACAATGAGCAGTTCTTC.

The chain joins TRBV11-2 to TRBJ2-7, with D perhaps assigned TRBD1 or TRBD2 (5 bases each). The CDR3 is 14 residues long. In germline, CDR1 is SGHAT, CDR2 FQNNGV. V was shortened by 4 bases and J by 2 bases, with 12 bases between the two germline ends. The CDR3 spells CASSYTLGAYEQYF. DNA of the CDR3: TGTGCCAGCAGCTACACGTTGGGGGCCTACGAGCAGTACTTC.

The V call is TRBV2, the J call TRBJ1-6; unclear D gene. In germline, CDR1 is SNHLY, CDR2 FYNNEI. V was trimmed by 1 base and J by 8 bases, leaving 18 bases between them. This CDR3 spans 17 amino acids. CDR3: CASSEVAGGISDSPLHF. The CDR3 region has the DNA TGTGCCAGCAGTGAAGTAGCTGGCGGGATAAGCGATTCACCCCTCCACTTT.

The chain recombines TRBV10-3 with TRBJ1-1; TRBD1 is a possible D gene (6 bases). This CDR3 is built from 14 residues. Germline CDR1 and CDR2: ENHRY and SYGVKD. Trimming shortened V by 3 bases and J by 4 bases, and 12 bases separated the two germline ends. CDR3 protein: CAISDQGISTEAFF. The CDR3 bases are TGTGCCATCAGTGATCAGGGGATCTCCACTGAAGCTTTCTTT.

The chain is built from TRBV9 and TRBJ1-2, with 7 bases aligning to TRBD1. This CDR3 comprises 15 residues. Germline V gene data show CDR1 as SGDLS and CDR2 as YYNGEE. The J segment lost 2 bases and the V segment lost 4 bases, leaving 8 bases of the junction unmatched. The CDR3 nucleotides are TGTGCCAGCAGCACACAACTACAGGGGAACTATGGCTACACCTTC. Residues: CASSTQLQGNYGYTF.

This chain links TRBV6-1 with TRBJ1-1; unclear D gene. The CDR3 covers 11 residues. Deletions cut 7 bases from V and 5 bases from J, with 8 bases between. Germline V gives CDR1 MNHNS, CDR2 SASEGT. CDR3 protein: CASKAGTEAFF. The DNA of the CDR3 is TGTGCCAGCAAAGCGGGGACTGAAGCTTTCTTT.

This clone has only a few counts. The J gene is TRBJ1-4, the V gene TRBV19; the D is unclear. With 3 bases removed from V and 8 bases from J, the gap between germline ends came to 7 bases. In germline, CDR1 is LNHDA, CDR2 SQIVND (reference sequence). This CDR3 has 12 amino acids. The CDR3 sequence: CASSMIREKLFF. For the CDR3, the DNA is TGTGCCAGTAGTATGATCCGAGAAAAACTGTTTTTT.

The count of this clone is one. The chain couples TRBV9 to TRBJ2-5, with TRBD1 matching over 7 bases. Germline CDR1 SGDLS, CDR2 YYNGEE. J gave up 4 bases and V 4 bases, and 7 bases lay outside the gene matches. This CDR3 region has 14 residues. The CDR3 DNA follows: TGTGCCAGCAGCCCTTCACAGGGGATAGAGACCCAGTACTTC. Amino acids: CASSPSQGIETQYF.

The rearrangement uses TRBV9 and TRBJ2-7; 7 bases fit TRBD2. The CDR3 is made up of 15 amino acids. Trimming took 0 bases from V and 2 from J; bases not matched to a gene: 5. CDR1 SGDLS and CDR2 YYNGEE come from the germline V gene. The CDR3 loop is CASSVGGGVAYEQYF. The CDR3 region has the DNA TGTGCCAGCAGCGTAGGGGGAGGGGTAGCCTACGAGCAGTACTTC.

The chain recombines TRBV2 with TRBJ2-2, with 14 bases that match TRBD2. The germline CDR1 and CDR2 sequences are SNHLY and FYNNEI. The CDR3 consists of 20 residues. V was pared by 5 bases and J by 11 bases, with 22 bases of the junction left unmatched. This CDR3 is CASSRQGAGLAGGYNIELFF. For the CDR3, the DNA is TGTGCCAGCAGTCGACAGGGGGCTGGACTAGCGGGGGGCTACAACATAGAGCTGTTTTTT.

V gene TRBV29-1 combines with J gene TRBJ1-5, with a possible D match to TRBD1 (5 bases). Germline V gene data show CDR1 as SQVTM and CDR2 as ANQGSEA. The CDR3 is 14 residues long. Trimming stripped 4 bases from V and 7 bases from J, with 17 bases between. CDR3 nucleotide sequence: TGCAGCGTTGGTGGGACGGACTTGGGGCAGCCCCAGCATTTT. This codes for CSVGGTDLGQPQHF. The full variable domain, completed using reference TRBV29-1 and TRBJ1-5, is SAVISQKPSRDICQRGTSLTIQCQVDSQVTMMFWYRQQPGQSLTLIATANQGSEATYESGFVIDKFPISRPNLTFSTLTVSNMSPEDSSIYLCSVGGTDLGQPQHFGDGTRLSIL.

J is TRBJ2-3 and V is TRBV28, with D tentatively TRBD2 (5 bases). Germline CDR1 MDHEN, CDR2 SYDVKM. The CDR3 extends over 15 amino acids. Trimming left V 5 bases short and J 1 base short, with 13 bases between. As DNA, the CDR3 is TGTGCCAGCAGTGAACCAGCGGTCGGCACAGATACGCAGTATTTT. Its protein is CASSEPAVGTDTQYF.

V and J are TRBV6-5 and TRBJ2-4; 9 bases agree with TRBD1. V trimming: 8 bases; J trimming: 5 bases; junction bases outside the gene matches: 4. The CDR3 length is 13 residues. Germline lookup yields CDR1 MNHEY and CDR2 SVGAGI. This CDR3 reads CASQRDRENIQYF. The CDR3, as DNA: TGTGCCAGCCAGCGGGACAGGGAAAACATTCAGTACTTC.

The chain employs TRBV7-9 and TRBJ1-6; D might be TRBD1 (6 bases). The CDR3 is 17 amino acids. V was shortened by 1 base and J by 7 bases, with 17 bases between the two germline ends. The germline gives CDR1 SEHNR, CDR2 FQNEAQ (reference sequence). In DNA form, the CDR3 reads TGTGCCAGCAGCTTAGGGTCACGGGACATGGAGAATTCACCCCTCCACTTT. Protein sequence: CASSLGSRDMENSPLHF.